Shown below are 5 T cell receptor beta chains from a single sample sequenced in a study of blood T cell repertoires in COVID-19. Generated by immunoSEQ multiplex PCR, the TCRdb table keeps only in-frame clones and is missing some. Of roughly 250,000 clones listed, 86% were seen once; the top ten hold 3.3%. The sequencing sample was made of PBMCs or T cells enriched from blood (not recorded which). The receptors here all came from a woman between 40 and 55 years old with acute COVID-19.

The chain couples TRBV24-1 to TRBJ1-1; tentative D call: TRBD1 (6 bases). Germline loops: CDR1 KGHDR, CDR2 SFDVKD. The CDR3 consists of 14 residues. The ends were cut back, 5 bases at V and 11 bases at J, with 20 bases in the middle. The CDR3 region is CATSAPDGGHGAFF. DNA of the CDR3: TGTGCCACCAGTGCTCCCGATGGGGGACATGGGGCTTTCTTT.

V usage is TRBV6-1 and J usage is TRBJ1-5, with TRBD1 matching 7 bases. The CDR3 is made up of 13 amino acids. Germline V lookup: CDR1 MNHNS, CDR2 SASEGT. With 1 base clipped from V and 6 bases from J, the junction kept 0 bases outside the gene matches. The CDR3: CASSEGTGQPQHF. Written as DNA, the CDR3 is TGTGCCAGCAGTGAAGGGACAGGTCAGCCCCAGCATTTT.

This clone was recorded only once. This chain uses TRBV15 with TRBJ2-3; 8 bases align to TRBD2. The CDR3 is 17 amino acids. The V gene end was trimmed by 3 bases and the J gene end by 7 bases; junction bases not matched to a gene: 15. In germline, CDR1 is LNHNV, CDR2 YYDKDF (reference sequence). The CDR3 sequence is CATSSGVRLAGGNTQYF. CDR3 nucleotides: TGTGCCACCAGCAGCGGGGTGCGGCTAGCGGGTGGAAATACGCAGTATTTT. The whole variable domain, remainder taken from reference TRBV15 and TRBJ2-3, is DAMVIQNPRYQVTQFGKPVTLSCSQTLNHNVMYWYQQKSSQAPKLLFHYYDKDFNNEADTPDNFQSRRPNTSFCFLDIRSPGLGDTAMYLCATSSGVRLAGGNTQYFGPGTRLTVL.

The chain uses TRBV10-3 and TRBJ1-3; tentative D call: TRBD1 (6 bases). Germline V lookup: CDR1 ENHRY, CDR2 SYGVKD. Trimming cost V 6 bases and J 5 bases, with 14 bases left between them. The CDR3 is 14 amino acids. This chain's CDR3 is CAISGDQGRNTIYF. The CDR3 nucleotides read TGTGCCATCAGCGGGGACCAGGGGAGAAACACCATATATTTT.

The rearrangement joins TRBV18 to TRBJ2-2; D is ambiguous. The CDR3 has 14 amino acids. The germline V gene encodes CDR1 KGHSH and CDR2 LQKENI. The ends were cut back, 0 bases at V and 4 bases at J, with 6 bases in the middle. The CDR3 bases are TGTGCCAGCTCACCACCTCCTAGCACCGGGGAGCTGTTTTTT. Translating it yields CASSPPPSTGELFF.